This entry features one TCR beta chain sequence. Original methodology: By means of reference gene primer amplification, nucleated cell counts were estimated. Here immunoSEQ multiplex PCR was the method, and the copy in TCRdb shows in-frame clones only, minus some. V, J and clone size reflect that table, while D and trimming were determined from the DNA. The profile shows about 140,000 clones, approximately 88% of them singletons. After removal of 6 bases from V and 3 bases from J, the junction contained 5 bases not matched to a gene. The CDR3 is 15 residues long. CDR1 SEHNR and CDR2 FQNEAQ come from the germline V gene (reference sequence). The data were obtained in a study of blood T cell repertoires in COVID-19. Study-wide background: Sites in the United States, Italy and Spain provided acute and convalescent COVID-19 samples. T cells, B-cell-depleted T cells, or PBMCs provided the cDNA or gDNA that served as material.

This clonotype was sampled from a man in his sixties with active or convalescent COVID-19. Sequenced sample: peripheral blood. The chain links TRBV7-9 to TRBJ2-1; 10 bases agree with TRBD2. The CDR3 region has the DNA TGTGCCAGCAGACCTCTAGCGGGAGTCTACAATGAGCAGTTCTTC. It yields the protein CASRPLAGVYNEQFF.